What follows describes a single T cell receptor beta chain. The sample belongs to a study of T cell responses to AZD1222 COVID-19 vaccine. Produced via immunoSEQ multiplex PCR; TCRdb's table is partial and in-frame only. The sample records under 130,000 clones, 89% being singletons. CDR1 is SGHVS and CDR2 is FQNEAQ in the germline V gene. This CDR3 is 15 amino acids long. Trimming left V 1 base short and J 3 bases short, with 10 bases between. The rearrangement links TRBV7-8 to TRBJ1-3, with D possibly TRBD1 on 6 matching bases. Sequenced here: peripheral blood, sampled 28 days after the second AZD1222 dose. This clonotype was sampled from an adult who received the AZD1222 COVID-19 vaccine. This CDR3 is CASSLGGGGGNTIYF. Written as DNA, the CDR3 is TGTGCCAGCAGCTTAGGAGGGGGTGGTGGAAACACCATATATTTT.